A selection of T cell receptor beta chains follows, all from one sample in a study of OX40 agonist ivuxolimab in advanced cancers. Some clones are missing from TCRdb's copy, which holds only in-frame ones; the method was immunoSEQ multiplex PCR. Of approximately 100,000 clones listed, over 75% are singletons. Sequencing used CD4+ or CD8+ T cells sorted from blood, obtained in a trial of the OX40 agonist ivuxolimab. Receptors were obtained from an adult with an advanced solid tumor such as melanoma, head and neck, liver or kidney cancer. The CDR3 runs from the conserved cysteine through the conserved F or W. The order of the fields is D gene, J gene, V gene, clone size, CDR3 protein, CDR3 DNA. The D gene is left open where the match is weak. Clone sizes are given selectively: once, few, many, or a class where the clone is expanded.

d_gene: .
j_gene: TRBJ2-7
v_gene: TRBV5-4
abundance: .
CDR3aa: CASSLRGVLYEQYF
CDR3nt: TGTGCCAGCAGCTTGCGGGGAGTTCTCTACGAGCAGTACTTC

d_gene: .
j_gene: TRBJ1-3
v_gene: TRBV7-2
abundance: .
CDR3aa: CASSLIWGPSGNTIYF
CDR3nt: TGTGCCAGCAGCTTAATTTGGGGCCCATCGGGAAACACCATATATTTT

d_gene: .
j_gene: TRBJ2-7
v_gene: TRBV7-2
abundance: few
CDR3aa: CASSFGQGIDHEQYF
CDR3nt: TGTGCCAGCAGCTTCGGGCAGGGGATCGACCACGAGCAGTACTTC

d_gene: TRBD1
j_gene: TRBJ2-7
v_gene: TRBV14
abundance: once
CDR3aa: CASSQGTGDFGSYEQYF
CDR3nt: TGTGCCAGCAGCCAAGGGACAGGGGATTTTGGGTCCTACGAGCAGTACTTC

d_gene: .
j_gene: TRBJ2-3
v_gene: TRBV19
abundance: once
CDR3aa: CASSIAGTGRDTQYF
CDR3nt: TGTGCCAGTAGTATAGCCGGGACCGGACGGGATACGCAGTATTTT

d_gene: TRBD1
j_gene: TRBJ1-4
v_gene: TRBV5-1
abundance: .
CDR3aa: CASSLQGIGATNEKLFF
CDR3nt: TGCGCCAGCAGCTTACAGGGGATAGGGGCAACTAATGAAAAACTGTTTTTT

d_gene: TRBD1
j_gene: TRBJ2-7
v_gene: TRBV11-2
abundance: .
CDR3aa: CASSPDRVYEQYF
CDR3nt: TGTGCCAGCAGCCCGGACAGGGTCTACGAGCAGTACTTC

d_gene: .
j_gene: TRBJ2-7
v_gene: TRBV29-1
abundance: .
CDR3aa: CSANVRVEQYF
CDR3nt: TGCAGCGCTAATGTCAGGGTTGAGCAGTACTTC

d_gene: .
j_gene: TRBJ2-6
v_gene: TRBV10-3
abundance: .
CDR3aa: CASSGTAGANVLTF
CDR3nt: TGTGCCTCTTCCGGGACGGCTGGGGCCAACGTCCTGACTTTC

d_gene: TRBD1
j_gene: TRBJ2-4
v_gene: TRBV4-3
abundance: .
CDR3aa: CASSPGNRGVGNIQYF
CDR3nt: TGCGCCAGCAGCCCTGGAAACAGGGGGGTCGGGAACATTCAGTACTTC

d_gene: .
j_gene: TRBJ1-4
v_gene: TRBV11-2
abundance: .
CDR3aa: CASSLRGGTLLNEKLFF
CDR3nt: TGTGCCAGCAGCTTACGGGGAGGGACGCTTCTTAATGAAAAACTGTTTTTT

d_gene: TRBD2
j_gene: TRBJ2-1
v_gene: TRBV10-1
abundance: .
CDR3aa: CASSPSGLRNEQFF
CDR3nt: TGCGCCAGCAGTCCTAGCGGGTTAAGGAATGAGCAGTTCTTC

d_gene: .
j_gene: TRBJ2-2
v_gene: TRBV6-5
abundance: .
CDR3aa: CATRQENTGELFF
CDR3nt: TGTGCCACTCGACAGGAAAACACCGGGGAGCTGTTTTTT

d_gene: TRBD2
j_gene: TRBJ2-1
v_gene: TRBV10-3
abundance: .
CDR3aa: CAIQGGAMTSGYNEQFF
CDR3nt: TGTGCCATCCAAGGCGGGGCGATGACTAGCGGTTACAATGAGCAGTTCTTC

d_gene: TRBD1
j_gene: TRBJ2-7
v_gene: TRBV28
abundance: .
CDR3aa: CASRQTGGYEQYF
CDR3nt: TGTGCCAGCAGACAGACAGGGGGCTACGAGCAGTACTTC

d_gene: TRBD2
j_gene: TRBJ2-3
v_gene: TRBV6-1
abundance: .
CDR3aa: CASKTSGAYTDTQYF
CDR3nt: TGTGCCAGCAAGACTAGCGGAGCTTACACAGATACGCAGTATTTT

d_gene: .
j_gene: TRBJ2-7
v_gene: TRBV4-3
abundance: .
CDR3aa: CASSQASVGYEQYF
CDR3nt: TGCGCCAGCAGCCAAGCTAGCGTAGGCTACGAGCAGTACTTC

d_gene: .
j_gene: TRBJ2-7
v_gene: TRBV4-1
abundance: .
CDR3aa: CASSQVIGGGLYEQYF
CDR3nt: TGCGCCAGCAGCCAAGTGATAGGGGGGGGACTCTACGAGCAGTACTTC

d_gene: TRBD2
j_gene: TRBJ2-7
v_gene: TRBV7-2
abundance: .
CDR3aa: CASTKAGGPHEQYF
CDR3nt: TGTGCCAGCACCAAAGCGGGAGGGCCCCACGAGCAGTACTTC

d_gene: .
j_gene: TRBJ1-2
v_gene: TRBV4-1
abundance: .
CDR3aa: CASSHPPTGRGYTF
CDR3nt: TGCGCCAGCAGCCATCCTCCCACAGGCCGGGGCTACACCTTC

d_gene: TRBD1
j_gene: TRBJ2-2
v_gene: TRBV4-1
abundance: once
CDR3aa: CASSPRPHRGPTGELFF
CDR3nt: TGCGCCAGCAGCCCTCGACCCCACAGGGGTCCGACCGGGGAGCTGTTTTTT

d_gene: .
j_gene: TRBJ2-2
v_gene: TRBV19
abundance: .
CDR3aa: CASTPSTTNTGELFF
CDR3nt: TGTGCCAGTACCCCCAGCACTACGAACACCGGGGAGCTGTTTTTT

d_gene: .
j_gene: TRBJ1-4
v_gene: TRBV7-9
abundance: .
CDR3aa: CASTKQKPGLPREKLFF
CDR3nt: TGTGCCAGCACCAAACAGAAGCCGGGCCTACCTAGAGAAAAACTGTTTTTT

d_gene: .
j_gene: TRBJ2-1
v_gene: TRBV27
abundance: .
CDR3aa: CASSLAGYNEQFF
CDR3nt: TGTGCCAGCAGTTTAGCCGGCTACAATGAGCAGTTCTTC

d_gene: TRBD2
j_gene: TRBJ2-7
v_gene: TRBV27
abundance: .
CDR3aa: CASSSLAGEIEQYF
CDR3nt: TGTGCCAGCAGTTCACTAGCGGGAGAGATCGAGCAGTACTTC

d_gene: TRBD2
j_gene: TRBJ2-7
v_gene: TRBV5-6
abundance: .
CDR3aa: CASSLSLAGEQYF
CDR3nt: TGTGCCAGCAGCTTGAGTCTAGCGGGCGAGCAGTACTTC

d_gene: TRBD1
j_gene: TRBJ2-2
v_gene: TRBV11-3
abundance: .
CDR3aa: CASTLATGHFGELFF
CDR3nt: TGTGCCAGCACCTTAGCGACAGGGCACTTCGGGGAGCTGTTTTTT

d_gene: .
j_gene: TRBJ2-4
v_gene: TRBV6-5
abundance: .
CDR3aa: CASSYWDGGKNIQYF
CDR3nt: TGTGCCAGCAGTTATTGGGACGGAGGCAAAAACATTCAGTACTTC

d_gene: .
j_gene: TRBJ2-3
v_gene: TRBV5-1
abundance: .
CDR3aa: CASSTLHSDTQYF
CDR3nt: TGCGCCAGCAGCACCCTCCACTCAGATACGCAGTATTTT

d_gene: .
j_gene: TRBJ2-3
v_gene: TRBV11-3
abundance: once
CDR3aa: CASSPGPSTDTQYF
CDR3nt: TGTGCCAGCAGCCCGGGACCCAGCACAGATACGCAGTATTTT

d_gene: .
j_gene: TRBJ2-1
v_gene: TRBV5-1
abundance: .
CDR3aa: CASSQGNSPNEQFF
CDR3nt: TGCGCCAGCAGCCAGGGGAACAGTCCCAATGAGCAGTTCTTC

d_gene: .
j_gene: TRBJ2-5
v_gene: TRBV5-1
abundance: .
CDR3aa: CASKSEETQYF
CDR3nt: TGCGCCAGCAAGTCAGAAGAGACCCAGTACTTC

d_gene: TRBD1
j_gene: TRBJ2-5
v_gene: TRBV13
abundance: .
CDR3aa: CASSLGQGREYF
CDR3nt: TGTGCCAGCAGCTTGGGACAGGGTCGAGAGTACTTC

d_gene: .
j_gene: TRBJ2-3
v_gene: TRBV7-9
abundance: .
CDR3aa: CASSLSWSPDTQYF
CDR3nt: TGTGCCAGCAGCCTGTCCTGGTCCCCCGATACGCAGTATTTT

d_gene: TRBD1
j_gene: TRBJ2-5
v_gene: TRBV28
abundance: .
CDR3aa: CATARPGQGSQETQYF
CDR3nt: TGTGCCACCGCCCGGCCGGGACAGGGGAGCCAAGAGACCCAGTACTTC

d_gene: .
j_gene: TRBJ2-1
v_gene: TRBV4-3
abundance: .
CDR3aa: CASSRRGTPNIHYNEQFF
CDR3nt: TGCGCCAGCAGCCGACGGGGGACACCAAACATCCATTACAATGAGCAGTTCTTC

d_gene: .
j_gene: TRBJ1-2
v_gene: TRBV4-1
abundance: .
CDR3aa: CASSRVGGYGHTF
CDR3nt: TGCGCCAGCAGCCGGGTGGGAGGGTATGGCCACACCTTC